The 12 T cell receptor beta chains in this list originate from one sample, sequenced in a study of blood T cell repertoires in COVID-19. Profiled with immunoSEQ multiplex PCR; TCRdb holds only in-frame clones, not every one. The table shows around 250,000 clones, with around 87% occurring only once. Sequencing input: peripheral blood. All receptors come from a woman in her 70s with active or convalescent COVID-19.

The rearrangement links TRBV6-5 to TRBJ2-2; 8 nucleotides agree with TRBD1. Germline CDR1 is MNHEY and CDR2 is SVGAGI. Germline trimming cut 8 bases from V and 7 bases from J; bases unmatched to any gene: 6. The CDR3 spans 13 residues. The CDR3 region is CASHRGKVGELFF. The DNA for the CDR3 is TGTGCCAGCCACAGGGGGAAAGTCGGGGAGCTGTTTTTT.

This sequence joins TRBV24-1 and TRBJ2-2; 11 bases match TRBD2. V lost 3 bases to trimming and J lost 4 bases; unmatched junction nucleotides: 3. This CDR3 has 16 residues. CDR1 is KGHDR, CDR2 SFDVKD, per germline. CDR3 coding DNA: TGTGCCACCAGTGATACTAGCGGGGGTCGCACCGGGGAGCTGTTTTTT. Translation: CATSDTSGGRTGELFF.

The chain couples TRBV15 to TRBJ2-7; 8 nucleotides match TRBD1. The CDR3 loop spans 17 amino acids. CDR1 is LNHNV and CDR2 is YYDKDF in the germline V gene (reference sequence). V shed 0 bases, J shed 1 base, and the junction held 8 bases outside the gene matches. This CDR3 reads CATSREGQGTASYEQYF. The CDR3 nucleotides are TGTGCCACCAGCAGAGAAGGACAGGGTACCGCGTCCTACGAGCAGTACTTC.

J is TRBJ2-1 and V is TRBV27; 13 positions match TRBD2. Germline CDR1 reads MNHEY; CDR2 reads SMNVEV (reference sequence). The CDR3 is made up of 14 amino acids. Trimming at V came to 6 bases and at J to 7 bases, leaving 3 bases not matched to a gene. The CDR3 protein is CASRLAGGLNEQFF. The CDR3 nucleotides are TGTGCCAGCAGACTAGCGGGGGGGCTTAATGAGCAGTTCTTC.

The genes are TRBV4-2 and TRBJ2-2, with D possibly being TRBD1 (5 bases). V was shortened by 0 bases and J by 6 bases, with 11 bases between the two germline ends. The V gene's germline CDR1 is LGHNA and CDR2 YNFKEQ. The CDR3 loop spans 15 amino acids. Here the CDR3 reads CASSQDRAGPGELFF. Here the CDR3 DNA reads TGTGCCAGCAGCCAAGATAGGGCAGGGCCCGGGGAGCTGTTTTTT.

This rearrangement joins TRBV20-1 to TRBJ1-1; 8 bases match TRBD1. V lost 3 bases, J lost 5 bases, and 8 bases stayed unmatched. The length of the CDR3 is 14 residues. Germline V gives CDR1 DFQATT, CDR2 SNEGSKA (reference sequence). CDR3 residues: CSASPSGGKTEAFF. The CDR3 bases are TGCAGTGCTAGTCCTTCAGGGGGCAAAACTGAAGCTTTCTTT.

V gene TRBV10-3 combines with J gene TRBJ1-1, with D uncertain. V lost 10 bases and J lost 3, with 12 bases in between. In germline, CDR1 is ENHRY, CDR2 SYGVKD. The CDR3 extends over 12 amino acids. CDR3 sequence: CATGDTHTEAFF. CDR3 in DNA: TGTGCCACGGGAGACACCCACACTGAAGCTTTCTTT.

The chain uses TRBV3-1 (or the pseudogene TRBV3-2) and TRBJ2-1, with a possible D match to TRBD2 (7 bases). V was cut by 3 bases and J by 7 bases, with 13 bases left in between. The germline gives CDR1 LGHDT, CDR2 YNNKEL (reference sequence). CDR3 length: 14 amino acids. This chain's CDR3 is CASSQGGGRNEQFF. Written as DNA, the CDR3 is TGTGCCAGCAGCCAGGGGGGGGGCAGGAATGAGCAGTTCTTC.

The chain employs TRBV12-3 or TRBV12-4 and TRBJ1-2, with TRBD1 as a possible D gene (5 bases). Trimming removed 3 bases from V and 7 bases from J, with 12 bases in between. The CDR3 covers 13 residues. DNA for the CDR3: TGTGCCAGCAGTTTCCAGGGATTCGGTGGCTACACCTTC. Amino acids: CASSFQGFGGYTF.

The V gene is TRBV18, the J gene TRBJ2-2; perhaps TRBD1 as D (5 bases). This CDR3 is 14 amino acids long. V was shortened by 5 bases and J by 3 bases, with 10 bases between the two germline ends. The V gene's germline CDR1 is KGHSH and CDR2 LQKENI. The CDR3 region is CASSKSRDTGELFF. The CDR3 DNA sequence: TGTGCCAGCTCAAAATCCAGGGACACCGGGGAGCTGTTTTTT.

The V and J genes are TRBV10-1 and TRBJ1-5, with 10 bases fitting TRBD1. Germline V gene lookup returns CDR1 WNHNN and CDR2 SYGVQD (reference sequence). The junction had 5 bases not matched to a gene; V was cut back by 6 bases and J by 3 bases. This CDR3 contains 15 residues. CDR3 sequence: CASSQGQGHNQPQHF. In DNA, the CDR3 is TGCGCCAGCAGCCAGGGACAGGGGCACAATCAGCCCCAGCATTTT.

The chain uses TRBV6-2 or TRBV6-3 and TRBJ2-7; D remains unclear. CDR1 is MNHEY, CDR2 SVGEGT, per germline. The CDR3 spans 12 residues. V gave up 6 bases and J gave up 5 bases, with 11 bases separating them. Here the CDR3 reads CASRPTANEQYF. In DNA form, the CDR3 reads TGTGCCAGCAGGCCTACAGCCAACGAGCAGTACTTC.